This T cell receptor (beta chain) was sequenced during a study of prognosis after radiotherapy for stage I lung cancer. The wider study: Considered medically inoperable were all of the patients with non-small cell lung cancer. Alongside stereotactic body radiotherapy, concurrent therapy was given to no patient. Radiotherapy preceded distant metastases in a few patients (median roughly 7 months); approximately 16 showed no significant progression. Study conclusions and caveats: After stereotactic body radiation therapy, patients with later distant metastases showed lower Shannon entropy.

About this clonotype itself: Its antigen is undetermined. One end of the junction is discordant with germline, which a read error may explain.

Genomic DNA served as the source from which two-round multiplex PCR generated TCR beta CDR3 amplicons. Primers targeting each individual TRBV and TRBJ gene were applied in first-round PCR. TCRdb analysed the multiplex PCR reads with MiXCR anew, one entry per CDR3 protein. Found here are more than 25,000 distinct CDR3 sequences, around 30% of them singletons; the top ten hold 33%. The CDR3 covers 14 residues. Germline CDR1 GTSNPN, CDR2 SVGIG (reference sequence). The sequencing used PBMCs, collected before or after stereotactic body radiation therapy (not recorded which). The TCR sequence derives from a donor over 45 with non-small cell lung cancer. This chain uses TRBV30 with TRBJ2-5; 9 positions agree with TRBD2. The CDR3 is CACSGLAGWGTQYF. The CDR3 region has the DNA TGTGCCTGTAGTGGTCTAGCGGGGTGGGGTACCCAGTACTTC.